The 8 T cell receptor beta chains reported below all come from one sample, sequenced in a study of T cell responses to AZD1222 COVID-19 vaccine. Assay: immunoSEQ multiplex PCR; the TCRdb copy retains only in-frame clones and omits some. The sample consists of 150,000 or so clones, about 91% of them appearing once. Material: peripheral blood, obtained on day 0 of AZD1222 vaccination. The receptor set was obtained from an adult in good health.

This clone was counted only a few times. This rearrangement joins TRBV5-4 to TRBJ1-2, with D tentatively TRBD1 (5 bases). Trimming took 3 bases from V and 3 from J, leaving 15 bases between them. The CDR3 covers 15 residues. From germline, CDR1 is SGHNT and CDR2 YYREEE (reference sequence). The CDR3 loop is CASSSSGRDDYGYTF. CDR3 in DNA: TGTGCCAGCAGCTCGTCCGGCAGGGACGACTATGGCTACACCTTC.

The chain uses TRBV11-2 and TRBJ2-7; 10 bases match TRBD2. J gave up 4 bases and V 5 bases, and 5 bases lay outside the gene matches. The CDR3 spans 14 residues. Germline CDR1 is SGHAT and CDR2 is FQNNGV. The CDR3 is CASSASGRAYEQYF. The CDR3 bases are TGTGCCAGCAGCGCCAGCGGGAGGGCGTACGAGCAGTACTTC.

This chain links TRBV6-2 or TRBV6-3 with TRBJ2-7; TRBD1 agrees at 11 bases. Per germline, CDR1 MNHEY and CDR2 SVGEGT. This CDR3 spans 14 amino acids. V dropped 4 bases and J dropped 2; count of bases not matched to a gene: 1. The CDR3 DNA reads TGTGCCAGCAGTTGGGGACAGGGGGCCTACGAGCAGTACTTC. This codes for CASSWGQGAYEQYF.

The rearrangement links TRBV28 to TRBJ2-2, with 13 bases identical to TRBD2. V was clipped by 4 bases and J by 3 bases; unmatched bases: 5. The CDR3 covers 17 residues. CDR1 is MDHEN and CDR2 is SYDVKM in the germline V gene. The DNA for the CDR3 is TGTGCCAGCAGTTCGACTAGCGGGAGGACGGACACCGGGGAGCTGTTTTTT. Its protein is CASSSTSGRTDTGELFF.

This chain links TRBV18 with TRBJ1-4; TRBD1 matches at 7 bases. Trimming cost V 6 bases and J 4 bases; bases outside gene matches: 5. Looked up from germline, CDR1 is KGHSH and CDR2 is LQKENI. The CDR3 sequence is 14 residues long. The CDR3 sequence: CASSPGQSNEKLFF. CDR3 nucleotide sequence: TGTGCCAGCTCGCCGGGACAGAGTAATGAAAAACTGTTTTTT. The whole variable domain, filled in from reference TRBV18 and TRBJ1-4, reads NAGVMQNPRHLVRRRGQEARLRCSPMKGHSHVYWYRQLPEEGLKFMVYLQKENIIDESGMPKERFSAEFPKEGPSILRIQQVVRGDSAAYFCASSPGQSNEKLFFGSGTQLSVL.

This clone occurred once. The chain has TRBV5-4 and TRBJ2-7, with TRBD2 matching over 9 bases. The CDR3 has 16 amino acids. Germline CDR1 is SGHNT and CDR2 is YYREEE (reference sequence). J was trimmed by 6 bases and V by 7 bases; bases with no gene match: 17. CDR3 DNA sequence: TGTGCCAGCGAACTAGCGGGCGGAGCGCGATTAGGCGAGCAGTACTTC. Its protein is CASELAGGARLGEQYF.

A word on this clone: The same CDR3 is also encoded by other DNA sequences in this sample. The chain joins TRBV5-1 to TRBJ1-3; 9 bases fit TRBD1. Germline lookup yields CDR1 SGHRS and CDR2 YFSETQ. J was trimmed by 7 bases and V by 4 bases; bases with no gene match: 3. This CDR3 has 13 amino acids. CDR3 nucleotides: TGCGCCAGCAGCCTCGGACAGGGGAACACCATATATTTT. Translating it yields CASSLGQGNTIYF.

The gene calls are TRBV5-8 and TRBJ2-7; tentative D call: TRBD2 (6 bases). Trimming stripped 4 bases from V and 3 bases from J, with 20 bases between. Germline assignment: CDR1 SGHTS and CDR2 YDEGEE. CDR3 length: 16 residues. The CDR3 here is CASSGKLARPFYEQYF. The CDR3 DNA reads TGTGCCAGCAGCGGTAAACTAGCACGTCCCTTCTACGAGCAGTACTTC.